Listed here are 12 T cell receptor beta chains from one sample, sequenced in a study of shared clonotypes between healthy human individuals. Data came from immunoSEQ multiplex PCR; TCRdb stores just in-frame clones and leaves some out. The sample consists of about 2 million clones, 85% to 95% of them appearing once. Sequenced input: naive CD4+ T cells sorted from blood. Subset described: CD45RA+ positively selected. Receptors were obtained from a man aged 18 to 30 in good health.

In the case of this clone: The germline gene is not matched at one end of the junction; a read error may be the cause. This chain links TRBV6-1 with TRBJ2-6; 11 bases are a match to TRBD2. The CDR3 is 18 residues long. Germline V gene lookup returns CDR1 MNHNS and CDR2 SASEGT. CDR3 protein: CASSEEGLAVSVANVLTF. The CDR3 nucleotides read TGTGCCAGCAGTGAGGAGGGACTAGCGGTGTCTGTGGCCAACGTCCTGACTTTC.

CDR3 sequence reads: CASRRADEAFF. For the CDR3, the DNA is TGTGCCAGTCGCCGGGCGGATGAAGCTTTCTTT. The chain links TRBV6-5 to TRBJ1-1, with D hard to call. Trimming pared 9 bases from V and 7 bases from J, leaving 12 bases between. Germline CDR1 is MNHEY and CDR2 is SVGAGI. The CDR3 loop spans 11 amino acids.

The gene calls are TRBV7-8 and TRBJ2-7; D ambiguous. Trimming took 4 bases from V and 3 from J, leaving 1 base between them. The CDR3 extends over 10 amino acids. Germline lookup yields CDR1 SGHVS and CDR2 FQNEAQ. In nucleotides, the CDR3 is TGTGCCAGCAGCTACTACGAGCAGTACTTC. Protein sequence: CASSYYEQYF.

The J gene is TRBJ2-7, the V gene TRBV10-3, with a weak D call TRBD2 (5 bases). Germline V CDR1 and CDR2: ENHRY, SYGVKD. The CDR3 covers 11 residues. V gave up 9 bases and J gave up 4 bases, with 10 bases separating them. CDR3 nucleotides: TGTGCCATTAATGAGGGTTACGAGCAGTACTTC. As protein: CAINEGYEQYF.

The chain uses TRBV5-1 and TRBJ2-1; 8 bases are shared with TRBD1. The CDR3 is made up of 14 amino acids. The germline V gene encodes CDR1 SGHRS and CDR2 YFSETQ. Unmatched junction bases numbered 5, after V lost 2 bases and J lost 7 bases. The CDR3 DNA follows: TGCGCCAGCAGCTTTTGGACAGGGTTGAATGAGCAGTTCTTC. Translating it yields CASSFWTGLNEQFF.

This clone was detected once. Distinct nucleotide sequences in the sample also encode this CDR3. The chain carries TRBV5-1 and TRBJ1-2, with 11 positions matching TRBD1. Looked up from germline, CDR1 is SGHRS and CDR2 is YFSETQ. V shed 4 bases, J shed 3 bases, and the junction held 2 bases outside the gene matches. This CDR3 comprises 14 residues. Here the CDR3 reads CASSAGQGDYGYTF. The CDR3 coding sequence is TGCGCCAGCAGCGCGGGACAGGGGGACTATGGCTACACCTTC.

CDR3 loop: CASSSIGTSGFGGSYEQYF. DNA of the CDR3: TGTGCCAGCAGCTCCATCGGGACTAGCGGGTTCGGCGGCTCCTACGAGCAGTACTTC. The chain links TRBV28 to TRBJ2-7; 12 bases fit TRBD2. After removal of 6 bases from V and 0 bases from J, the junction contained 15 bases not matched to a gene. The CDR3 runs to 19 residues. Germline V gives CDR1 MDHEN, CDR2 SYDVKM.

V gene TRBV7-6 combines with J gene TRBJ2-1; D might be TRBD2 (6 bases). This CDR3 is 15 amino acids long. V lost 5 bases and J 4 bases, leaving 15 bases between the germline ends. From germline, CDR1 is SGHVS and CDR2 FNYEAQ. The CDR3 loop is CASSIHSGEYNEQFF. The CDR3, as DNA: TGTGCCAGCAGCATTCATAGCGGCGAGTACAATGAGCAGTTCTTC.

Points on this clone: This CDR3 is also generated by other DNA sequences in the sample. This chain joins TRBV4-3 and TRBJ2-1, with 11 bases aligning to TRBD2. The junction had 1 base not matched to a gene; V was cut back by 0 bases and J by 0 bases. Germline CDR1 reads LGHNA; CDR2 reads YSLEER. The CDR3 covers 17 residues. CDR3 sequence (DNA): TGCGCCAGCAGCCAAGATACTAGCGGGAGCTCCTACAATGAGCAGTTCTTC. This encodes CASSQDTSGSSYNEQFF.

This chain joins TRBV30 and TRBJ1-2; D is ambiguous. Germline V CDR1 and CDR2: GTSNPN, SVGIG (reference sequence). Trimming took 4 bases from V and 2 from J, leaving 8 bases between them. CDR3 length: 12 amino acids. The CDR3 spells CAWNDANYGYTF. CDR3 sequence (DNA): TGTGCCTGGAATGATGCCAACTATGGCTACACCTTC.

This chain connects TRBV10-3 to TRBJ2-7, with a possible D match to TRBD2 (5 bases). The CDR3 extends over 14 amino acids. V was pared by 0 bases and J by 3 bases, with 9 bases between. Germline V gene sequence: CDR1 ENHRY, CDR2 SYGVKD. CDR3 region: CAISESPGNYEQYF. The CDR3 DNA is TGTGCCATCAGTGAGTCCCCCGGGAACTACGAGCAGTACTTC.

V is TRBV7-6 and J is TRBJ2-7, with D perhaps matching TRBD2 (5 bases). V lost 5 bases to trimming and J lost 2 bases, with 10 bases between them. CDR3 size: 13 residues. Per germline, CDR1 SGHVS and CDR2 FNYEAQ. CDR3: CASSPGSAYEQYF. The DNA of the CDR3 is TGTGCCAGCAGCCCGGGGTCCGCCTACGAGCAGTACTTC.